This TCR beta chain is from a study of T cell responses to AZD1222 COVID-19 vaccine. Germline V gene sequence: CDR1 SGHVS, CDR2 FQNEAQ. Trimming took 5 bases from V and 4 from J, leaving 14 bases between them. CDR3 length: 14 residues. TCRdb keeps only in-frame clones here, not all; method: immunoSEQ multiplex PCR. The data contain 100,000 to 150,000 clones, about 90% of them singletons. V usage is TRBV7-8 and J usage is TRBJ1-2; D ambiguous. Sequencing used peripheral blood, obtained on day 0 of AZD1222 vaccination. This receptor was taken from an adult in good health. The CDR3 DNA is TGTGCCAGCAGCCCCCGTCGGGAGGGCTATGGCTACACCTTC. This encodes CASSPRREGYGYTF.